These 26 T cell receptor beta chains were all obtained from the same sample, sequenced in a study of OX40 agonist ivuxolimab in advanced cancers. Clones were read by immunoSEQ multiplex PCR, and TCRdb kept only the in-frame ones, dropping some. Here the sample spans about 72,000 clones, approximately 90% being singletons. The sequencing used CD4+ or CD8+ T cells sorted from blood, collected in a trial of the OX40 agonist ivuxolimab. The receptor set was obtained from an adult with an advanced solid tumor such as melanoma, head and neck, liver or kidney cancer.

This clone has only a few counts. This rearrangement joins TRBV18 to TRBJ2-7; no clear D. CDR1 KGHSH and CDR2 LQKENI come from the germline V gene. This CDR3 has 13 amino acids. V was trimmed by 2 bases and J by 1 base, leaving 6 bases between them. Written as DNA, the CDR3 is TGTGCCAGCTCACCAAGGCTTTCCTACGAGCAGTACTTC. The encoded protein is CASSPRLSYEQYF.

The chain carries TRBV5-4 and TRBJ2-3, with D unresolved. The CDR3 is 13 amino acids. Germline assignment: CDR1 SGHNT and CDR2 YYREEE (reference sequence). The V and J ends lost 6 bases and 4 bases respectively, with 12 bases between them. The CDR3 sequence: CASNMFPPDTQYF. DNA of the CDR3: TGTGCCAGCAATATGTTCCCCCCAGATACGCAGTATTTT.

The chain has TRBV11-2 and TRBJ1-2; D is ambiguous. Germline assignment: CDR1 SGHAT and CDR2 FQNNGV. The CDR3 consists of 12 residues. V lost 3 bases, J lost 8 bases, and 10 bases lay in between. In DNA, the CDR3 is TGTGCCAGCAGCTTCGTCGGGAACGGCTACACCTTC. It codes for CASSFVGNGYTF.

The chain combines TRBV4-2 with TRBJ1-2; tentative D call: TRBD1 (6 bases). The V end lost 2 bases, the J end lost 8 bases, and 15 bases lay between the germline ends. The CDR3 covers 14 residues. CDR1 and CDR2 (germline): LGHNA, YNFKEQ. The CDR3 coding sequence is TGTGCCAGCAGCCAAAGGGACATCGCGGTGGGCTACACCTTC. The encoded protein is CASSQRDIAVGYTF.

CDR3 in DNA: TGTGCCATCAGTAACCGGGACGGAGAAGACGAGCAGTACTTC. This translates into CAISNRDGEDEQYF. The J gene is TRBJ2-7, the V gene TRBV10-3; D possibly matches TRBD1 or TRBD2 (5 bases each). From germline, CDR1 is ENHRY and CDR2 SYGVKD. Trimming cost V 5 bases and J 5 bases, with 16 bases left between them. The CDR3 is 14 amino acids.

This clone has just one count. This chain links TRBV7-3 with TRBJ2-1, with D possibly being TRBD2 (6 bases). The CDR3 covers 15 residues. CDR1 and CDR2 (germline): SGHTA, FQGTGA. Between the trimmed V and J ends, which lost 2 bases and 0 bases, there was a span of 8 bases. In nucleotides, the CDR3 is TGTGCCAGCAGCTTAGCGGGGAGCTCCTACAATGAGCAGTTCTTC. It yields the protein CASSLAGSSYNEQFF.

The genes are TRBV5-1 and TRBJ2-2; 8 bases are shared with TRBD1. The CDR3 sequence is 15 residues long. The V gene's germline CDR1 is SGHRS and CDR2 YFSETQ. J lost 3 bases, V lost 2 bases, and 3 bases had no gene match. DNA of the CDR3: TGCGCCAGCAGCTTAGACAGGGGCCACACCGGGGAGCTGTTTTTT. Amino acid sequence: CASSLDRGHTGELFF.

The chain employs TRBV19 and TRBJ2-3; 11 bases fit TRBD1. Per germline, CDR1 LNHDA and CDR2 SQIVND (reference sequence). J gave up 5 bases and V 6 bases, and 7 bases lay outside the gene matches. The CDR3 loop spans 15 amino acids. DNA for the CDR3: TGTGCCAGTAGCCGGGACAGGGGGATCCAAGATACGCAGTATTTT. Protein product: CASSRDRGIQDTQYF.

The chain joins TRBV6-5 to TRBJ2-1, with TRBD1 identical over 9 bases. CDR1 MNHEY and CDR2 SVGAGI come from the germline V gene. The CDR3 runs to 15 residues. The junction had 5 bases not matched to a gene; V was cut back by 0 bases and J by 8 bases. CDR3 DNA: TGTGCCAGCAGTTACTCGGGACAGGGTGGGGATGAGCAGTTCTTC. It yields the protein CASSYSGQGGDEQFF.

The CDR3 protein is CASSLGPFGELFF. DNA for the CDR3: TGTGCCAGCAGTTTGGGACCGTTCGGGGAGCTGTTTTTT. V is TRBV6-5 and J is TRBJ2-2; D assignment may be TRBD1 or TRBD2 (5 bases each). The CDR3 contains 13 residues. V lost 4 bases to trimming and J lost 7 bases, with 10 bases between them. The germline V gene has CDR1 MNHEY and CDR2 SVGAGI.

The V and J genes are TRBV27 and TRBJ2-7; D unclear. Germline V gives CDR1 MNHEY, CDR2 SMNVEV (reference sequence). This CDR3 comprises 14 residues. Trimming cost V 2 bases and J 2 bases, with 10 bases left between them. This CDR3 is CASSLNSIPYEQYF. The CDR3 nucleotides are TGTGCCAGCAGTTTAAATAGTATCCCCTACGAGCAGTACTTC.

The genes are TRBV28 and TRBJ1-5, with 12 bases matching TRBD1. Per the germline V gene, CDR1 is MDHEN and CDR2 is SYDVKM. The CDR3 contains 14 residues. Losses at the gene ends were 5 bases for V and 5 bases for J; bases not matched to a gene: 1. CDR3 nucleotide sequence: TGTGCCAGCAGTGGGACAGGGGGCGATCAGCCCCAGCATTTT. Amino acid sequence: CASSGTGGDQPQHF.

The chain combines TRBV6-4 with TRBJ2-3, with D possibly matching TRBD2 (5 bases). Trimming pared 3 bases from V and 0 bases from J, leaving 10 bases between. Germline-derived CDR1 and CDR2 are MRHNA and SNTAGT. The CDR3 extends over 15 amino acids. CDR3 nucleotide sequence: TGTGCCAGCAGTGAGAGCGGTGGGAGCACAGATACGCAGTATTTT. Its protein is CASSESGGSTDTQYF.

V usage is TRBV11-3 and J usage is TRBJ1-3; no clear D gene. The CDR3 runs 13 residues. Germline V lookup: CDR1 SGHNT, CDR2 YENEEA. Trimming stripped 3 bases from V and 0 bases from J, with 3 bases between. The CDR3 sequence is CASSLNSGNTIYF. DNA of the CDR3: TGTGCCAGCAGCTTGAACTCTGGAAACACCATATATTTT. Variable domain in full (rest from reference TRBV11-3 and TRBJ1-3): EAGVVQSPRYKIIEKKQPVAFWCNPISGHNTLYWYLQNLGQGPELLIRYENEEAVDDSQLPKDRFSAERLKGVDSTLKIQPAELGDSAVYLCASSLNSGNTIYFGEGSWLTVV.

This clone was picked up one time. The chain employs TRBV9 and TRBJ2-1, with TRBD2 matching 8 bases. The CDR3 is made up of 18 amino acids. Germline V gene data show CDR1 as SGDLS and CDR2 as YYNGEE. V dropped 4 bases and J dropped 4; count of bases not matched to a gene: 16. CDR3 in amino acids: CASSPPLKASGPYNEQFF. The CDR3 bases are TGTGCCAGCAGCCCCCCCCTCAAGGCTAGCGGGCCTTACAATGAGCAGTTCTTC.

This clone was seen once. The junction departs from germline at one end; a sequencing error may be responsible. The V gene is TRBV11-1, the J gene TRBJ2-1, with TRBD1 matching 9 bases. The germline gives CDR1 SGHAT, CDR2 FQDESV (reference sequence). This CDR3 is built from 15 residues. The CDR3 DNA follows: TGTGCCGGCAGCTTTCGGGACAGGGTGACAAGTGAGCAGTTCTTC. It is translated as CAGSFRDRVTSEQFF.

The gene calls are TRBV5-4 and TRBJ2-5, with TRBD2 identical over 8 bases. The V gene's germline CDR1 is SGHNT and CDR2 YYREEE (reference sequence). This CDR3 comprises 14 residues. V shed 5 bases, J shed 1 base, and the junction held 4 bases outside the gene matches. In nucleotides, the CDR3 is TGTGCCAGCAGTTCACTAGCGGTCCAAGAGACCCAGTACTTC. This sequence encodes CASSSLAVQETQYF. The full variable domain, rest sourced from reference TRBV5-4 and TRBJ2-5, is ETGVTQSPTHLIKTRGQQVTLRCSSQSGHNTVSWYQQALGQGPQFIFQYYREEENGRGNFPPRFSGLQFPNYSSELNVNALELDDSALYLCASSSLAVQETQYFGPGTRLLVL.

V gene TRBV29-1 combines with J gene TRBJ1-2; possible D gene TRBD1, 6 bases. CDR3 length: 14 amino acids. Germline lookup yields CDR1 SQVTM and CDR2 ANQGSEA. V lost 6 bases, J lost 2 bases, and 16 bases lay in between. The DNA for the CDR3 is TGCAGCGTAAATACCGGGACAAGCAACTATGGCTACACCTTC. Amino acid sequence: CSVNTGTSNYGYTF.

This chain links TRBV25-1 with TRBJ2-2; D might be TRBD1 or TRBD2, each matching 5 bases. The germline gives CDR1 MGHDK, CDR2 SYGVNS. V was shortened by 5 bases and J by 6 bases, with 19 bases between the two germline ends. The CDR3 runs 16 residues. CDR3 loop: CASSQPGTARAGELFF. The CDR3 DNA is TGTGCCAGCAGTCAACCCGGGACGGCGCGCGCCGGGGAGCTGTTTTTT.

This clone was seen a single time. This rearrangement joins TRBV7-2 to TRBJ2-7; 7 bases are shared with TRBD1. The CDR3 has 15 residues. The V and J ends lost 6 bases and 3 bases, in that order; junction bases with no gene match: 11. CDR1 and CDR2 (germline): SGHTA, FQGNSA. The DNA of the CDR3 is TGTGCCAGCAGACCAAACGGACAGGCAAACTACGAGCAGTACTTC. It is translated as CASRPNGQANYEQYF.

The V and J genes are TRBV30 and TRBJ1-2; TRBD1 might be the D (6 bases). The germline V and J ends were trimmed by 6 bases and 9 bases, with 11 bases remaining between them. Germline V gene lookup returns CDR1 GTSNPN and CDR2 SVGIG (reference sequence). This CDR3 is 10 amino acids long. CDR3 DNA: TGTGCCTGCGACGGACAGAGCTACACCTTC. Translating gives CACDGQSYTF.

This chain connects TRBV10-2 to TRBJ1-2; 8 nucleotides match TRBD1. The germline CDR1 and CDR2 sequences are WSHSY and SAAADI. V lost 8 bases to trimming and J lost 6 bases; unmatched junction nucleotides: 14. The CDR3 extends over 15 amino acids. The CDR3: CASATRTGLMNGYTF. CDR3 bases: TGCGCCAGCGCAACCCGGACAGGGTTGATGAATGGCTACACCTTC.

The chain carries TRBV5-4 and TRBJ2-5; possible D gene TRBD1, 6 bases. Looked up from germline, CDR1 is SGHNT and CDR2 is YYREEE (reference sequence). The CDR3 is 14 residues long. V lost 5 bases to trimming and J lost 5 bases, with 16 bases between them. DNA of the CDR3: TGTGCCAGCAGTACCCAGGGGAGAGGTGAGACCCAGTACTTC. It yields the protein CASSTQGRGETQYF.

This chain uses TRBV7-2 with TRBJ2-1; no reliable D call. The CDR3 is 16 residues long. V was trimmed by 1 base and J by 1 base, leaving 11 bases between them. Germline V lookup: CDR1 SGHTA, CDR2 FQGNSA. The CDR3 spells CASSLVVGASYNEQFF. CDR3 nucleotides: TGTGCCAGCAGCTTAGTGGTGGGCGCTTCCTACAATGAGCAGTTCTTC.

V and J are TRBV28 and TRBJ2-3; perhaps TRBD1 as D (6 bases). The CDR3 sequence is 13 residues long. Looked up from germline, CDR1 is MDHEN and CDR2 is SYDVKM. V shed 7 bases and J shed 1 base, with 9 bases lying between them. Written as DNA, the CDR3 is TGTGCCAGCATGGGGGCCGGCACAGATACGCAGTATTTT. It specifies CASMGAGTDTQYF.

V and J are TRBV11-3 and TRBJ1-1, with 8 bases identical to TRBD1. CDR3 size: 14 residues. The junction had 4 bases not matched to a gene; V was cut back by 2 bases and J by 5 bases. CDR1 and CDR2 from the germline V gene are SGHNT and YENEEA. The CDR3 nucleotides read TGTGCCAGCAGCTTATACCAGGGGGCGACTGAAGCTTTCTTT. Translation: CASSLYQGATEAFF.